The clone carrying this T cell receptor (beta chain) was picked up a small number of times. The PCR employed 60 Vbeta primers together with 13 Jbeta primers. Generated by immunoSEQ multiplex PCR, the TCRdb table keeps only in-frame clones and is missing some. The sample holds about 130,000 clones, around 78% seen once. As for the donors, each was a healthy bone marrow donor. The sample belongs to a study of cytomegalovirus exposure and HLA in healthy donors. With V trimmed by 6 bases and J by 4 bases, 6 bases remained unmatched. There are 16 residues in the CDR3. Germline V gives CDR1 SGHTA, CDR2 FQGTGA.

The TCR sequence derives from a woman aged 50 to 60 in good health and CMV-seronegative. Specimen: PBMCs. This sequence joins TRBV7-3 and TRBJ2-2, with 12 bases fitting TRBD2. The CDR3 protein is CASSQRTSGITGELFF. In DNA form, the CDR3 reads TGTGCCAGCAGTCAAAGGACTAGCGGGATCACCGGGGAGCTGTTTTTT.